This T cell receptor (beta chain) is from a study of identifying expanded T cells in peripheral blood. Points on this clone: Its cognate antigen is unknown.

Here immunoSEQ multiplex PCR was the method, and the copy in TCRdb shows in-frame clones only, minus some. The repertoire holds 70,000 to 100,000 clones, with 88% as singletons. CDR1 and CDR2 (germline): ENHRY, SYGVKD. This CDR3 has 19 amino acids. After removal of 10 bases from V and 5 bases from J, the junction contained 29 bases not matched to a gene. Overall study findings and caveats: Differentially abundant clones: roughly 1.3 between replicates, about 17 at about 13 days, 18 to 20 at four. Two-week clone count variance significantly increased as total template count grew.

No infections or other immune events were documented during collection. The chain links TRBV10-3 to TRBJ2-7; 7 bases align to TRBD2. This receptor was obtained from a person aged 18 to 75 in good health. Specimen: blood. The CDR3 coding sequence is TGTGCCAGACCGTCCCTGGGAACTAGCGAGCCGACATGGGGGGACGAGCAGTACTTC. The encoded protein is CARPSLGTSEPTWGDEQYF.